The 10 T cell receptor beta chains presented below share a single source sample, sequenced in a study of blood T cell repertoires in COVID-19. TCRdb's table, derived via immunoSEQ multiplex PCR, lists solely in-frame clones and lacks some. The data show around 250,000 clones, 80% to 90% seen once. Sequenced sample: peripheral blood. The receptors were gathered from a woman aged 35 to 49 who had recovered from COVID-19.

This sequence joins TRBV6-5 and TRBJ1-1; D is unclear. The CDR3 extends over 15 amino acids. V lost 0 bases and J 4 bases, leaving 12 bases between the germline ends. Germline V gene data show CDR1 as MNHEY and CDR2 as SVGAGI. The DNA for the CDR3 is TGTGCCAGCAGTTACTCGATTGGTGGAGCCACTGAAGCTTTCTTT. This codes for CASSYSIGGATEAFF.

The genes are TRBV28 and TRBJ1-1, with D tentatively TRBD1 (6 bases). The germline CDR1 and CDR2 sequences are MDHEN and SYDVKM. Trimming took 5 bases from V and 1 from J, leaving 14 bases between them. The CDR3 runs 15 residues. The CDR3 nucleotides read TGTGCCAGCAGTCAAACAGGGTTAAGGAACACTGAAGCTTTCTTT. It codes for CASSQTGLRNTEAFF.

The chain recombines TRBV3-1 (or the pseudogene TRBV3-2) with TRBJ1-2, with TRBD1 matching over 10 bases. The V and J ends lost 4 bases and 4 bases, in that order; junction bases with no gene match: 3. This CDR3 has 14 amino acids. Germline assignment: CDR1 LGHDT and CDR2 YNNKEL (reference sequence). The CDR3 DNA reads TGTGCCAGCAGCCCGACAGGGGGCGCCTATGGCTACACCTTC. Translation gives CASSPTGGAYGYTF.

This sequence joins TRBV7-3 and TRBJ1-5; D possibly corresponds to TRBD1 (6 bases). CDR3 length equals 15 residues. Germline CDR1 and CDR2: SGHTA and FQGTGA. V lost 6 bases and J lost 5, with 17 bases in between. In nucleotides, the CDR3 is TGTGCCAGCAGTCGACAGCGGGGGCCCCATCAGCCCCAGCATTTT. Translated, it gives CASSRQRGPHQPQHF.

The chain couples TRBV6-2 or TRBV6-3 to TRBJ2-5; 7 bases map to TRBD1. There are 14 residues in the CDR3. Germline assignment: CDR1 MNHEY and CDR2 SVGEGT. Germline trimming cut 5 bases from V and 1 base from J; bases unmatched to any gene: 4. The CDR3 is CASSGDSPQETQYF. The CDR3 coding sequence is TGTGCCAGCAGTGGGGACAGCCCCCAAGAGACCCAGTACTTC.

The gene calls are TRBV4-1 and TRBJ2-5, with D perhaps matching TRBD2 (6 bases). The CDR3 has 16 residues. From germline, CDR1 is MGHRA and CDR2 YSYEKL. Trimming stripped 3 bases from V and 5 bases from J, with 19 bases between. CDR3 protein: CASSHWDSTNRETQYF. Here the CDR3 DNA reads TGCGCCAGCAGCCACTGGGACTCCACCAACCGGGAGACCCAGTACTTC.

The DNA of the CDR3 is TGTGCCAGCAGCGTAGGCCAGTATAGCAATCAGCCCCAGCATTTT. This codes for CASSVGQYSNQPQHF. J is TRBJ1-5 and V is TRBV9; D is unclear. V lost 0 bases and J 0 bases, leaving 7 bases between the germline ends. CDR1 is SGDLS and CDR2 is YYNGEE in the germline V gene. The CDR3 is 15 residues long.

CDR3 in amino acids: CATSLAPHNTEAFF. CDR3 sequence (DNA): TGTGCCACCAGCCTGGCCCCCCACAACACTGAAGCTTTCTTT. This chain joins TRBV15 and TRBJ1-1; D not certain. Germline V CDR1 and CDR2: LNHNV, YYDKDF (reference sequence). The CDR3 has 14 amino acids. V shed 5 bases and J shed 2 bases, with 12 bases lying between them.

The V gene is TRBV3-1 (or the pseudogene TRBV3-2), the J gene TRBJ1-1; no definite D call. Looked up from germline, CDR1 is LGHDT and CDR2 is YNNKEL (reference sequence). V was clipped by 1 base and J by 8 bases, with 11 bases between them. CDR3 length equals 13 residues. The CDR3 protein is CASSQGGSGEAFF. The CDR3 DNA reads TGTGCCAGCAGCCAAGGGGGTTCGGGGGAAGCTTTCTTT.

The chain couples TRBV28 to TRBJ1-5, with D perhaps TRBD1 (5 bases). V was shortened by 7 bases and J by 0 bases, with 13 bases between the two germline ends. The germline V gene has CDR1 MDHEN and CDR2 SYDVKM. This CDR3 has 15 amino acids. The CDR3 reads CASTPNRPSNQPQHF. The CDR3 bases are TGTGCCAGCACACCTAACAGGCCTAGCAATCAGCCCCAGCATTTT.